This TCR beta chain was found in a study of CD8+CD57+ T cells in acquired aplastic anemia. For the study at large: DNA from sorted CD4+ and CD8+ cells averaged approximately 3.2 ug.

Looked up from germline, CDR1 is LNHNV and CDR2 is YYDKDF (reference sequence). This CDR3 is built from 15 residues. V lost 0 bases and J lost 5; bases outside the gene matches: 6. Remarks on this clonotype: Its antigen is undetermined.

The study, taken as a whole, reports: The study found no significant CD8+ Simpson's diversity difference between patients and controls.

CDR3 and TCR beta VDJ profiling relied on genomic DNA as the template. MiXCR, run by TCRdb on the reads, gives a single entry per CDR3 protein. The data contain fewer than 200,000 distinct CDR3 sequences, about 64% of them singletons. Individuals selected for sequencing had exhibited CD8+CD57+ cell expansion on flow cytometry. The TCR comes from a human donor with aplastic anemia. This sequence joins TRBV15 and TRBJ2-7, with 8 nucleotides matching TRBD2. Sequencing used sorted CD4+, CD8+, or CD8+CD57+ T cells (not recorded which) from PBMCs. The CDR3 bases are TGTGCCACCAGCAGAGAGGGGACTAGTTCTCACGAGCAGTACTTC. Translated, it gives CATSREGTSSHEQYF.